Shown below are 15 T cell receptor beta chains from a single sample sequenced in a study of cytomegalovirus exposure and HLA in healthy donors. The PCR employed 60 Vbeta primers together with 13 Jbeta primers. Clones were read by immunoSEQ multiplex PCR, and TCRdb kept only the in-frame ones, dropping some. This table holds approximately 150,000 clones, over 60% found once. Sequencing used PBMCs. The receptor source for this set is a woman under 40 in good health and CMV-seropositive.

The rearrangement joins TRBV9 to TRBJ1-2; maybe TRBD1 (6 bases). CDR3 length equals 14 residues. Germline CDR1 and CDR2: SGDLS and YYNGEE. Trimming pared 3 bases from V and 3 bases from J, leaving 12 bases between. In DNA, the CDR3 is TGTGCCAGCAGCGGGGACATCGAGTACTATGGCTACACCTTC. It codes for CASSGDIEYYGYTF. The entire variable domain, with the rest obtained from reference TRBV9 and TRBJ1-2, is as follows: DSGVTQTPKHLITATGQRVTLRCSPRSGDLSVYWYQQSLDQGLQFLIQYYNGEERAKGNILERFSAQQFPDLHSELNLSSLELGDSALYFCASSGDIEYYGYTFGSGTRLTVV.

CDR3 nucleotide sequence: TGTGCCAGCAGTGAATATCTCCTTCCAGGGACCCAGTACTTC. Its protein product is CASSEYLLPGTQYF. The chain links TRBV25-1 to TRBJ2-5; D is undetermined. Germline CDR1 reads MGHDK; CDR2 reads SYGVNS. The V gene lost 0 bases and the J gene lost 7 bases, with 12 bases spanning the gap. The CDR3 consists of 14 residues.

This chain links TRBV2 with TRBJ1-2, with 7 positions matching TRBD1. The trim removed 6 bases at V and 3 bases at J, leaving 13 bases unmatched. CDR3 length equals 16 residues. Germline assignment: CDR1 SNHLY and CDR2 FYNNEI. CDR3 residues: CASSLTLGGGHYGYTF. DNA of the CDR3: TGTGCCAGCAGCCTTACTCTAGGGGGCGGTCACTATGGCTACACCTTC.

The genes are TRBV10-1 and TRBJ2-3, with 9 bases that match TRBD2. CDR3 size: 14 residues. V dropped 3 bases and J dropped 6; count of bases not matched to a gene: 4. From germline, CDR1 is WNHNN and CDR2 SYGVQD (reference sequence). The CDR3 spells CASSEAGGSDTQYF. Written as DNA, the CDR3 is TGCGCCAGCAGTGAAGCGGGAGGTTCCGATACGCAGTATTTT.

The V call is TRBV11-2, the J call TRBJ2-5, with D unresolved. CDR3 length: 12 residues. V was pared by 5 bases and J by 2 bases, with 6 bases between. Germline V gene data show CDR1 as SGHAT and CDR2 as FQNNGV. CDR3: CASSPQQETQYF. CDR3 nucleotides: TGTGCCAGCAGCCCCCAACAAGAGACCCAGTACTTC.

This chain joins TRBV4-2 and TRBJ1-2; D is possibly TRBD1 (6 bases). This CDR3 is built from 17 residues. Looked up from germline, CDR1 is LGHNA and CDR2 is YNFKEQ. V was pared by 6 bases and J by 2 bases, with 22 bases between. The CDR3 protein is CASRSLGGQLLNYGYTF. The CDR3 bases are TGTGCCAGCAGATCCCTAGGGGGACAACTCCTAAACTATGGCTACACCTTC.

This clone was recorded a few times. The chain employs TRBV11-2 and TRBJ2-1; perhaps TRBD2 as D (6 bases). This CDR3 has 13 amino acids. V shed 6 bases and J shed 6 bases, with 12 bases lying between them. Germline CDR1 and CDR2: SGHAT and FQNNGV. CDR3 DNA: TGTGCCAGCAGTCCCCGGAGGGTCAATGAGCAGTTCTTC. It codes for CASSPRRVNEQFF.

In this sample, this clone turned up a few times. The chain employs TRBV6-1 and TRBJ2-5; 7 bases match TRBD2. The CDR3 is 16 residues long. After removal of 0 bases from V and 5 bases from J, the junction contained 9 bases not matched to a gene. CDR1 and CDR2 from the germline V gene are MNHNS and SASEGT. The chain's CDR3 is CASSEALGEGFETQYF. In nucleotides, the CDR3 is TGTGCCAGCAGTGAAGCGTTGGGGGAGGGATTTGAGACCCAGTACTTC.

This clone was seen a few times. The CDR3 spells CASSYHVRGPADTQYF. The CDR3 DNA reads TGTGCCAGCAGTTACCATGTCCGGGGTCCCGCAGATACGCAGTATTTT. The chain joins TRBV6-5 to TRBJ2-3, with a weak D call TRBD2 (5 bases). CDR1 and CDR2 from the germline V gene are MNHEY and SVGAGI. This CDR3 spans 16 amino acids. V shed 2 bases and J shed 4 bases, with 16 bases lying between them.

The CDR3 reads CASVGFNRGSEKLFF. CDR3 DNA sequence: TGTGCCAGCGTGGGTTTCAACAGGGGTAGCGAAAAACTGTTTTTT. The chain carries TRBV19 and TRBJ1-4; 7 bases line up with TRBD1. Trimming took 9 bases from V and 8 from J; bases not matched to a gene: 15. Per germline, CDR1 LNHDA and CDR2 SQIVND (reference sequence). This CDR3 contains 15 residues. The full variable domain, rest sourced from reference TRBV19 and TRBJ1-4, is DGGITQSPKYLFRKEGQNVTLSCEQNLNHDAMYWYRQDPGQGLRLIYYSQIVNDFQKGDIAEGYSVSREKKESFPLTVTSAQKNPTAFYLCASVGFNRGSEKLFFGSGTQLSVL.

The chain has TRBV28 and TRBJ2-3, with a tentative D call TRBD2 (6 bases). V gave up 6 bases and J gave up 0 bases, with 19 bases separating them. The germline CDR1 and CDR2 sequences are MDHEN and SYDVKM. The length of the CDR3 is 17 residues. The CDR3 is CASRQMGRRSSTDTQYF. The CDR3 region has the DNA TGTGCCAGCAGACAGATGGGGAGGCGGTCTAGCACAGATACGCAGTATTTT.

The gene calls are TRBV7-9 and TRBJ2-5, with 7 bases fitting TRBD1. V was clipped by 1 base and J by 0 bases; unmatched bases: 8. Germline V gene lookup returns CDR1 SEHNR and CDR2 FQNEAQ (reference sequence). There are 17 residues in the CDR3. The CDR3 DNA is TGTGCCAGCAGCTTAGAGGGGGACAGCCCGTACCAAGAGACCCAGTACTTC. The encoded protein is CASSLEGDSPYQETQYF.

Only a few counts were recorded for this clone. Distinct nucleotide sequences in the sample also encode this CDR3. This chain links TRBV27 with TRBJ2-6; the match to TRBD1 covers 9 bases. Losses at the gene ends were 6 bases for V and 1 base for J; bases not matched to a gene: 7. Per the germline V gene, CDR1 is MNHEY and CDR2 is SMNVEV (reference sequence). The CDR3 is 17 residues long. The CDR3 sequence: CASRPGQGLSGANVLTF. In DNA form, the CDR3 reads TGTGCCAGCAGGCCGGGACAGGGCCTTTCTGGGGCCAACGTCCTGACTTTC.

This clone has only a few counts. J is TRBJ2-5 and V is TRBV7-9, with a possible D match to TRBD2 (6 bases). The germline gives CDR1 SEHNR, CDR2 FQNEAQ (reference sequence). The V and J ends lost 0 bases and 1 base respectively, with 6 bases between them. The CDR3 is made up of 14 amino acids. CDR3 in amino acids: CASSLAGGQETQYF. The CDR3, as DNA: TGTGCCAGCAGCTTAGCGGGGGGCCAAGAGACCCAGTACTTC. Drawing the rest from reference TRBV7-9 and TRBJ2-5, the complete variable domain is DTGVSQNPRHKITKRGQNVTFRCDPISEHNRLYWYRQTLGQGPEFLTYFQNEAQLEKSRLLSDRFSAERPKGSFSTLEIQRTEQGDSAMYLCASSLAGGQETQYFGPGTRLLVL.

CDR3 nucleotide sequence: TGTGCCAGCAGTGGCCGGGACAAGGACTATGGCTACACCTTC. Protein: CASSGRDKDYGYTF. This sequence joins TRBV6-1 and TRBJ1-2; weak D call: TRBD1 (6 bases). Germline CDR1 and CDR2: MNHNS and SASEGT. The CDR3 has 14 amino acids. Trimming took 4 bases from V and 3 from J, leaving 12 bases between them.